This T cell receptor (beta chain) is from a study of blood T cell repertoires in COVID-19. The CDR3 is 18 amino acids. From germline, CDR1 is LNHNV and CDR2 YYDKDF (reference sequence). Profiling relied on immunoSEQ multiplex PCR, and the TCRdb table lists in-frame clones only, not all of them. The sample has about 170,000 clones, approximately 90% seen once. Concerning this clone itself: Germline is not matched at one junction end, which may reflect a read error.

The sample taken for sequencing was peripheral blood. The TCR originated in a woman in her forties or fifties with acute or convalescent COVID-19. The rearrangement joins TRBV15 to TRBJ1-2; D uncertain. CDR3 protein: CATSRELSLDQLPGGYTF. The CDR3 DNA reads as TGTGCCACCAGCCGAGAGTTGTCCCTCGACCAATTACCGGGGGGCTACACCTTC.